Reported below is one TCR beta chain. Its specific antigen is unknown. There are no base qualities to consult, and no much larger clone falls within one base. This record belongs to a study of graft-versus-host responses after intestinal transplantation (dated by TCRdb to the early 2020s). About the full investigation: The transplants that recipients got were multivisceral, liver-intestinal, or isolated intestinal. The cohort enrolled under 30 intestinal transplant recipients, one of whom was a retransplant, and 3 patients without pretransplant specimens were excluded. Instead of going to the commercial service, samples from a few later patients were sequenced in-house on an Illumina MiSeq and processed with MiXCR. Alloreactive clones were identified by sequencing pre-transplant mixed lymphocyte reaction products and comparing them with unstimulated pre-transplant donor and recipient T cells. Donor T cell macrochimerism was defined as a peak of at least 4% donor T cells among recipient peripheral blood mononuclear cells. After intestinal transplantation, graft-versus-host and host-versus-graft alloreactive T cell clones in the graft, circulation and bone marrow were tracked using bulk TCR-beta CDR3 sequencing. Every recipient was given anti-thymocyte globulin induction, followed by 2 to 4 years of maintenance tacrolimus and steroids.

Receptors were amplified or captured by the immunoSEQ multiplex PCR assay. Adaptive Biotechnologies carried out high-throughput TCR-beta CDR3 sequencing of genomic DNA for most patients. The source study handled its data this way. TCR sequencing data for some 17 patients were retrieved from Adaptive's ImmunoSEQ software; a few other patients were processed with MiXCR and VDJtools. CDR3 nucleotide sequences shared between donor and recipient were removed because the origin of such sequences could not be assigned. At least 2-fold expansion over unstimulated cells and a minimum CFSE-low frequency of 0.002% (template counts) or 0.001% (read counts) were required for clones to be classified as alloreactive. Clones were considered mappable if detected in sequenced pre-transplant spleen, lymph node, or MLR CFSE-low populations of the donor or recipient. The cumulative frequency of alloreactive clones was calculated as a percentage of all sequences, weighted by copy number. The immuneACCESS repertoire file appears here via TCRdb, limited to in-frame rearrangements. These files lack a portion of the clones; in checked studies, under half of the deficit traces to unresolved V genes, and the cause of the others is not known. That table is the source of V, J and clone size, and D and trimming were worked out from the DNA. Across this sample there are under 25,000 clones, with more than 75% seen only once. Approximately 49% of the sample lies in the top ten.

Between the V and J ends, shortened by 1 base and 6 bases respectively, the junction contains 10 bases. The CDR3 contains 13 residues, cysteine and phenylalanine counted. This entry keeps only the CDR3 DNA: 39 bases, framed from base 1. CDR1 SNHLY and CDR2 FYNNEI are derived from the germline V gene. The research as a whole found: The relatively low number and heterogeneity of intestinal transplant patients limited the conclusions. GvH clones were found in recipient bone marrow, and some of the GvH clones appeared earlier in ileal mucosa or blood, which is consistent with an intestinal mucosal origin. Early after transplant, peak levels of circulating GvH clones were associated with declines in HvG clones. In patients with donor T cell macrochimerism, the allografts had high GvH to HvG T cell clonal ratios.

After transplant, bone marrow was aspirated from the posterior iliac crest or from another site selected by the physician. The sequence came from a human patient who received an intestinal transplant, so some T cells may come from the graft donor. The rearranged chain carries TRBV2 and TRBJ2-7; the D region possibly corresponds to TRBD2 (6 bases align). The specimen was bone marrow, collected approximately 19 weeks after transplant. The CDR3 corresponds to CASSEEVGGEQYF. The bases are TGTGCCAGCAGTGAAGAAGTGGGGGGCGAGCAGTACTTC.